A single sample is the source of the 13 T cell receptor beta chains below, sequenced in a study of blood T cell repertoires in COVID-19. The repertoire was sequenced with immunoSEQ multiplex PCR; TCRdb's copy has only in-frame clones and lacks some. This sample carries 370,000 or so clones, more than 75% of them seen once, and the ten largest clones take about 1%. The sequenced sample consisted of peripheral blood. Receptors originate from a human donor with acute or convalescent COVID-19. The donor label of this sample is uncertain.

In its sample, this clone was seen a few times. The chain recombines TRBV6-5 with TRBJ1-2; the D gene is possibly TRBD1 (5 bases). This CDR3 has 10 residues. Germline lookup yields CDR1 MNHEY and CDR2 SVGAGI. V was trimmed by 8 bases and J by 6 bases, leaving 7 bases between them. The CDR3 DNA sequence: TGTGCCAGCCAGGGTAATGGCTACACCTTC. Encoded protein: CASQGNGYTF.

The V and J genes are TRBV5-8 and TRBJ1-2; D is possibly TRBD1 (6 bases). The CDR3 consists of 12 residues. Germline V gene sequence: CDR1 SGHTS, CDR2 YDEGEE. Trimming removed 3 bases at V and 6 bases at J, with 9 bases between. The CDR3 spells CASSYTGNGYTF. CDR3 bases: TGTGCCAGCAGCTATACAGGGAATGGCTACACCTTC.

V usage is TRBV25-1 and J usage is TRBJ1-6; D might be TRBD1 (6 bases). Germline CDR1 MGHDK, CDR2 SYGVNS. The germline V and J ends were trimmed by 3 bases and 8 bases, with 14 bases remaining between them. The CDR3 loop spans 15 amino acids. DNA for the CDR3: TGTGCCAGCAGTGAGGAGGCAGGGGTATATTCACCCCTCCACTTT. This codes for CASSEEAGVYSPLHF.

This chain links TRBV7-9 with TRBJ2-3; D is possibly TRBD1 (6 bases). CDR1 is SEHNR and CDR2 is FQNEAQ in the germline V gene (reference sequence). V was cut by 2 bases and J by 3 bases, with 9 bases left in between. This CDR3 has 14 residues. DNA of the CDR3: TGTGCCAGCAGCTTACCAGGGGAGACAGATACGCAGTATTTT. Its translation: CASSLPGETDTQYF.

This clone was picked up a small number of times. This chain joins TRBV28 and TRBJ1-2; TRBD1 matches 10 bases. CDR3 size: 14 residues. Germline lookup yields CDR1 MDHEN and CDR2 SYDVKM. V was clipped by 5 bases and J by 7 bases; unmatched bases: 7. The CDR3 sequence is CASSEGQGRSGYTF. The CDR3 bases are TGTGCCAGCAGTGAGGGACAGGGGCGTTCTGGCTACACCTTC.

CDR3 in amino acids: CASSYSREERQFF. The CDR3 nucleotides are TGTGCCAGCAGTTACTCCCGTGAGGAACGGCAGTTCTTC. This chain links TRBV6-5 with TRBJ2-1; D uncertain. The V gene's germline CDR1 is MNHEY and CDR2 SVGAGI. CDR3 length equals 13 residues. Trimming cost V 0 bases and J 12 bases, with 12 bases left between them.

The chain uses TRBV6-5 and TRBJ2-1; 13 nucleotides agree with TRBD2. Germline loops: CDR1 MNHEY, CDR2 SVGAGI. V lost 6 bases to trimming and J lost 7 bases; unmatched junction nucleotides: 6. The CDR3 spans 15 residues. The CDR3: CASSLRTSGGNEQFF. CDR3 nucleotides: TGTGCCAGCAGCTTAAGGACTAGCGGGGGTAATGAGCAGTTCTTC.

V is TRBV6-1 and J is TRBJ1-1, with 10 positions matching TRBD1. Germline V gene lookup returns CDR1 MNHNS and CDR2 SASEGT. V gave up 2 bases and J gave up 8 bases; unmatched junction bases: 5. This CDR3 spans 14 amino acids. The CDR3 loop is CASSETLGQGEAFF. The CDR3 coding sequence is TGTGCCAGCAGTGAAACTTTGGGACAGGGGGAAGCTTTCTTT.

This chain connects TRBV5-6 to TRBJ2-7, with 8 bases that match TRBD1. The CDR3 has 15 residues. The trim removed 1 base at V and 6 bases at J, leaving 9 bases unmatched. The V gene's germline CDR1 is SGHDT and CDR2 YYEEEE. This CDR3 reads CASSLWDRLTGEQYF. The CDR3 DNA sequence: TGTGCCAGCAGCTTGTGGGACAGGCTGACGGGCGAGCAGTACTTC.

The rearrangement joins TRBV7-2 to TRBJ2-5; 7 bases match TRBD2. CDR1 and CDR2 (germline): SGHTA, FQGNSA. The CDR3 contains 15 residues. V was clipped by 4 bases and J by 4 bases; unmatched bases: 9. CDR3 region: CASSWTRLGGETQYF. The CDR3 coding sequence is TGTGCCAGCAGCTGGACTAGATTGGGCGGAGAGACCCAGTACTTC.

CDR3 bases: TGTGCCAGCAGCCAAGGTGGAGGGGTCGGCTACACCTTC. Translating gives CASSQGGGVGYTF. V gene TRBV14 combines with J gene TRBJ1-2; D possibly corresponds to TRBD1 (5 bases). Between the trimmed V and J ends, which lost 1 base and 8 bases, there was a span of 11 bases. Germline assignment: CDR1 SGHDN and CDR2 FVKESK. The CDR3 sequence is 13 residues long.

The chain employs TRBV27 and TRBJ1-2; D may be TRBD1 (6 bases). V was cut by 5 bases and J by 11 bases, with 18 bases left in between. Germline CDR1 reads MNHEY; CDR2 reads SMNVEV (reference sequence). The CDR3 runs to 13 residues. The CDR3 region has the DNA TGTGCCAGCAGTAAGCAGGGGATGGTAACGTACACCTTC. This gives the protein CASSKQGMVTYTF.

This chain links TRBV15 with TRBJ2-7; D perhaps matches TRBD2 (6 bases). The CDR3 has 14 residues. V was clipped by 5 bases and J by 5 bases, with 16 bases between them. Germline V gives CDR1 LNHNV, CDR2 YYDKDF (reference sequence). The CDR3 region has the DNA TGTGCCACCAGCGCAGACGGGACTGGAAACGAGCAGTACTTC. Protein sequence: CATSADGTGNEQYF.